The text below deals with one T cell receptor (beta chain). CDR1 is SGHRS and CDR2 is YFSETQ in the germline V gene. The trim removed 0 bases at V and 1 base at J, leaving 8 bases unmatched. This CDR3 comprises 20 residues. Authors' methods: Cell counts per sample came from amplifying reference gene primers. Generated by immunoSEQ multiplex PCR, the TCRdb table keeps only in-frame clones and is missing some. V, J and clone size are taken as reported in that table, and D and trimming were inferred from the DNA itself. The sample gives around 230,000 clones, approximately 80% of which show up once; about 15% is in the top ten. The source of the sample is a study of blood T cell repertoires in COVID-19. Study-level background: Researchers got acute and convalescent COVID-19 samples from the United States, Italy and Spain.

The sequence was obtained from a man aged 35 to 55 who had recovered from COVID-19. The sequenced material came from PBMCs or T cells enriched from blood (not recorded which). The chain uses TRBV5-1 and TRBJ1-6; 12 bases fit TRBD1. The CDR3: CASSLGVAGQGASYNSPLHF. The DNA of the CDR3 is TGCGCCAGCAGCTTGGGCGTTGCGGGACAGGGGGCGTCCTATAATTCACCCCTCCACTTT. Using reference TRBV5-1 and TRBJ1-6 for the parts outside the CDR3, the full variable domain is KAGVTQTPRYLIKTRGQQVTLSCSPISGHRSVSWYQQTPGQGLQFLFEYFSETQRNKGNFPGRFSGRQFSNSRSEMNVSTLELGDSALYLCASSLGVAGQGASYNSPLHFGNGTRLTVT.